This is a list of T cell receptor beta chains from one sample in a study of CD4 T cells in relation to SARS-CoV-2 and coronaviruses. These TCRs' antigens remain unknown. The protocol was immunoSEQ multiplex PCR, while the TCRdb copy is restricted to in-frame clones and leaves out a portion. The sample includes about 36,000 clones, roughly 80% of them seen just once. Sequences were obtained from naive CD4+ T cells from PBMCs, cultured in vitro. These receptor sequences come from an adult with COVID-19. Each CDR3 is given with its conserved first and last residue. The D gene is left open where the match is weak. Rows give clone size only sometimes, using once, few, many, or a class for an expanded clone.

j_gene | v_gene | len | d_gene | abundance | CDR3nt | CDR3aa
TRBJ2-4 | TRBV7-2 | 13 | NA | NA | TGTGCCAGCAGCTTATCGAGGGTGGACATTCAGTACTTC | CASSLSRVDIQYF
TRBJ2-3 | TRBV9 | 15 | TRBD2 | NA | TGTGCCAGCAGCTCATCAGCGGGGGCCCCGGGTACGCAGTATTTT | CASSSSAGAPGTQYF
TRBJ2-5 | TRBV4-1 | 16 | TRBD2 | once | TGCGCCAGCAGCCAAGGGACTAGCGGGCTCCACGAGACCCAGTACTTC | CASSQGTSGLHETQYF
TRBJ2-1 | TRBV5-1 | 16 | NA | NA | TGCGCCAGCAGCGCAACCGGGCCCTCGACGTACAATGAGCAGTTCTTC | CASSATGPSTYNEQFF
TRBJ2-2 | TRBV2 | 14 | NA | NA | TGTGCCAGCAGTACAGGGTCTGGCGCCGGGGAGCTGTTTTTT | CASSTGSGAGELFF
TRBJ1-1 | TRBV5-1 | 15 | TRBD1 | NA | TGCGCCAGCAGCCCGACGGGACAGCCAAACACTGAAGCTTTCTTT | CASSPTGQPNTEAFF
TRBJ2-7 | TRBV25-1 | 14 | TRBD2 | NA | TGTGCCAGCAGTGAATATGGGGGGGCCTACGAGCAGTACTTC | CASSEYGGAYEQYF
TRBJ2-5 | TRBV5-1 | 14 | NA | NA | TGCGCCAGCAGCTCCCCCCCTTACCAAGAGACCCAGTACTTC | CASSSPPYQETQYF
TRBJ2-1 | TRBV4-1 | 16 | NA | NA | TGCGCCAGCAGCCAGCCCCGGGACCGAGGGTACAATGAGCAGTTCTTC | CASSQPRDRGYNEQFF
TRBJ2-3 | TRBV6-4 | 15 | NA | NA | TGTGCCAGCAGTGACTCGATTAGCGGCACAGATACGCAGTATTTT | CASSDSISGTDTQYF
TRBJ1-1 | TRBV2 | 13 | NA | NA | TGTGCCAGCAACGACAGATCGAACACTGAAGCTTTCTTT | CASNDRSNTEAFF
TRBJ1-1 | TRBV14 | 14 | NA | once | TGTGCCAGCAGCCAAGATCCCGGTTCGACTGAAGCTTTCTTT | CASSQDPGSTEAFF
TRBJ1-2 | TRBV28 | 11 | NA | NA | TGTGCCAGCAGGTTATCCTATGGCTACACCTTC | CASRLSYGYTF
TRBJ1-1 | TRBV30 | 12 | TRBD1 | NA | TGTGCCTGGAGTCGGGACAGGGGAAAAGCTTTCTTT | CAWSRDRGKAFF
TRBJ2-5 | TRBV6-2/TRBV6-3 | 16 | TRBD2 | NA | TGTGCCAGCAGTTACCGGCTAGCGGGAGGGCCGGAGACCCAGTACTTC | CASSYRLAGGPETQYF
TRBJ2-1 | TRBV6-5 | 13 | NA | NA | TGTGCCAGCAGTAGCGACCCCTGGGGCGAGCAGTTCTTC | CASSSDPWGEQFF
TRBJ2-1 | TRBV10-3 | 14 | NA | NA | TGTGCCACCACAACGGACAGTGGGGGGGATGAGCAGTTCTTC | CATTTDSGGDEQFF
TRBJ2-5 | TRBV3-1/TRBV3-2 | 13 | NA | NA | TGTGCCAGCAGCCAAGGTTGGCAAGAGACCCAGTACTTC | CASSQGWQETQYF
TRBJ2-6 | TRBV6-4 | 16 | NA | once | TGTGCCAGTTCATCGGGGCCGAGCTCTGGGGCCAACGTCCTGACTTTC | CASSSGPSSGANVLTF
TRBJ2-7 | TRBV4-2 | 14 | TRBD1 | NA | TGTGCCAGCAGCCAAGGCCGGACAGGCTACGAGCAGTACTTC | CASSQGRTGYEQYF
TRBJ2-5 | TRBV3-1/TRBV3-2 | 15 | NA | NA | TGTGCCAGCAGCCCCCCAAGACAGGGAGGGGAGACCCAGTACTTC | CASSPPRQGGETQYF
TRBJ1-6 | TRBV14 | 15 | NA | NA | TGTGCCAGCAGCCACGGACAGTATGGAAATTCACCCCTCCACTTT | CASSHGQYGNSPLHF
TRBJ2-2 | TRBV28 | 12 | NA | NA | TGTGCCAGCAGTGGCCAAATCGAGGAGCTGTTTTTT | CASSGQIEELFF
TRBJ1-5 | TRBV30 | 14 | TRBD1 | NA | TGTGCCTGGAGTGTCGACAGGGGAATACAGCCCCAGCATTTT | CAWSVDRGIQPQHF
TRBJ2-6 | TRBV15 | 16 | NA | NA | TGTGCCACCAGCAGAGCGAACCTCCCTGGGGCCAACGTCCTGACTTTC | CATSRANLPGANVLTF
TRBJ2-5 | TRBV2 | 16 | TRBD2 | NA | TGTGCCAGCAGTGAGGTCGGCCTAGCGGCCCAAGAGACCCAGTACTTC | CASSEVGLAAQETQYF
TRBJ2-1 | TRBV9 | 15 | NA | once | TGTGCCAGCACCCTGGACAGCAGCTCCTACAATGAGCAGTTCTTC | CASTLDSSSYNEQFF
TRBJ1-6 | TRBV2 | 16 | TRBD1 | NA | TGTGCCAGCAGTTGGGACAGAGCCGCTTATAATTCACCCCTCCACTTT | CASSWDRAAYNSPLHF
TRBJ1-2 | TRBV6-2/TRBV6-3 | 15 | NA | NA | TGTGCCAGCAGTTACTCGACGGCGCAAGACTATGGCTACACCTTC | CASSYSTAQDYGYTF
TRBJ2-1 | TRBV11-2 | 14 | TRBD2 | NA | TGTGCCAGCAGCTTACCCGGGAGGGGCAATGAGCAGTTCTTC | CASSLPGRGNEQFF
TRBJ1-5 | TRBV12-3/TRBV12-4 | 12 | NA | NA | TGTGCCAGCAGTTACGGTAATCAGCCCCAGCATTTT | CASSYGNQPQHF
TRBJ2-7 | TRBV5-6 | 14 | TRBD2 | NA | TGTGCCAGCGGAGAGACTAGCGGGATCTACGAGCAGTACTTC | CASGETSGIYEQYF
TRBJ1-1 | TRBV4-1 | 14 | NA | NA | TGCGCCAGCAGCCACCCAAGGAGGGGCACTGAAGCTTTCTTT | CASSHPRRGTEAFF
TRBJ2-2 | TRBV7-9 | 14 | TRBD2 | NA | TGTGCCACCGGCCGGGGGGGGAAAGCCGGGGAGCTGTTTTTT | CATGRGGKAGELFF
TRBJ1-4 | TRBV7-8 | 15 | TRBD1 | NA | TGTGCCAGCAGCGACCACCGACAGGGAACCGAAAAACTGTTTTTT | CASSDHRQGTEKLFF
TRBJ2-7 | TRBV6-2/TRBV6-3 | 15 | TRBD1 | NA | TGTGCCAGCAGTATGCATAGGGACAGGGTCGACGAGCAGTACTTC | CASSMHRDRVDEQYF
TRBJ1-1 | TRBV19 | 14 | NA | NA | TGTGCCAGTAGCATGAAGCGGGAGAACACTGAAGCTTTCTTT | CASSMKRENTEAFF
TRBJ2-1 | TRBV12-5 | 16 | TRBD2 | NA | TGTGCTAGTGGTCCCCCAGCGGGAGAGTCTGGCAATGAGCAGTTCTTC | CASGPPAGESGNEQFF
TRBJ2-5 | TRBV5-4 | 14 | NA | NA | TGTGCCAGCAGTTCCCGAACCCTTAAAGAGACCCAGTACTTC | CASSSRTLKETQYF
TRBJ2-3 | TRBV28 | 16 | NA | NA | TGTGCCAGCAGTTTACGAGAACTAGCAGGGCCAGATACGCAGTATTTT | CASSLRELAGPDTQYF
TRBJ2-1 | TRBV27 | 13 | NA | NA | TGTGCCAGCAGTTCCCCCCCGGGCTCAGGGCAGTTCTTC | CASSSPPGSGQFF
TRBJ2-1 | TRBV10-3 | 13 | TRBD2 | NA | TGTGCCATCAGTGAAGAGAGAGGGACTAGGCAGTTCTTC | CAISEERGTRQFF
TRBJ2-1 | TRBV2 | 12 | NA | NA | TGTGCCAGCAGGTCCTATGACAATGAGCAGTTCTTC | CASRSYDNEQFF
TRBJ2-1 | TRBV7-8 | 13 | NA | NA | TGTGCCAGCAGCGAGGGGCGGCACAATGAGCAGTTCTTC | CASSEGRHNEQFF
TRBJ2-5 | TRBV6-5 | 11 | NA | NA | TGTGCCAGCAGTAACCAAGAGACCCAGTACTTC | CASSNQETQYF
TRBJ1-5 | TRBV7-8 | 14 | NA | NA | TGTGCCAGCAGCCTATTTGTAAGCAATCAGCCCCAGCATTTT | CASSLFVSNQPQHF
TRBJ2-2 | TRBV9 | 18 | TRBD2 | NA | TGTGCCAGCAGCGTAGGGAGCAGCGGGAGGGCCGGAACCGGGGAGCTGTTTTTT | CASSVGSSGRAGTGELFF
TRBJ2-3 | TRBV5-1 | 16 | NA | NA | TGCGCCAGCAGCTTGGGGGAATACCAGACGACAGATACGCAGTATTTT | CASSLGEYQTTDTQYF
TRBJ2-1 | TRBV20-1 | 9 | NA | NA | TGCAGTGTTTCCCCTGAGCAGTTCTTC | CSVSPEQFF
TRBJ1-1 | TRBV19 | 13 | NA | NA | TGTGCCAGTAGGATAGGGGCAAACACTGAAGCTTTCTTT | CASRIGANTEAFF
TRBJ1-1 | TRBV7-9 | 15 | NA | few | TGTGCCAGCAGGGCCCCCGCACACTTGAACACTGAAGCTTTCTTT | CASRAPAHLNTEAFF
TRBJ1-1 | TRBV3-1/TRBV3-2 | 15 | TRBD1 | NA | TGTGCCAGCAGCCTCACAGGGGCCATGAACACTGAAGCTTTCTTT | CASSLTGAMNTEAFF
TRBJ2-7 | TRBV27 | 14 | NA | NA | TGTGCCAGCAGTCGCCGGGAACAGGGCTACGAGCAGTACTTC | CASSRREQGYEQYF
TRBJ2-3 | TRBV4-1 | 15 | NA | NA | TGCGCCAGCAGCCAAGATATACGGGGAGGAGATACGCAGTATTTT | CASSQDIRGGDTQYF